Presented here are 31 T cell receptor beta chains from one specimen sequenced in a study of beta chain features in type 1 diabetes (dated by TCRdb to the late 2010s). Here is what the overall study found, with its caveats: A moderate but significant shortening of TCRB CDR3 length was observed in type 1 diabetes patients in all four CD4+ subsets.

Libraries were prepared through the immunoSEQ multiplex PCR assay. The entire isolated RNA was reverse transcribed using the High Capacity cDNA Reverse Transcription Kit, and thus expressed TCRB transcripts were sequenced. The clones in this table, taken by TCRdb from immuneACCESS, are in-frame only. Not every clone is retained; where verified, under half of the shortfall comes from an unresolved V gene, and the cause of the rest is unknown. The sample contains around 25,000 clones, around 68% of them found a single time. The ten biggest clones cover roughly 1.2% of the sample. These receptors' antigens are unknown. The material sequenced was stem cell memory CD4+ T cells from blood. Read against the paper, the sample's cell subset or site label means: stem cell-like memory CD4+ T cells. The receptors shown here come from a woman between 40 and 50 years old with type 1 diabetes.

V gene TRBV9 combines with J gene TRBJ1-2, with 7 bases lining up with TRBD1. V was pared by 0 bases and J by 1 base, with 9 bases of the junction left unmatched. The CDR3 spans 17 residues. The V gene's germline CDR1 is SGDLS and CDR2 YYNGEE. This chain's CDR3 is CASSVGTGTQLNYGYTF. DNA for the CDR3: TGTGCCAGCAGCGTAGGGACAGGAACCCAACTTAACTATGGCTACACCTTC.

This clone was found a few times. The CDR3 sequence is CASSLRLAGRYEQFF. CDR3 DNA sequence: TGTGCCAGCAGCTTAAGGCTAGCGGGAAGGTATGAGCAGTTCTTC. The J gene is TRBJ2-1, the V gene TRBV7-2; 9 bases are shared with TRBD2. Trimming took 2 bases from V and 8 from J; bases not matched to a gene: 7. The CDR3 is made up of 15 amino acids. CDR1 and CDR2 from the germline V gene are SGHTA and FQGNSA.

This rearrangement joins TRBV19 to TRBJ2-1; tentatively, D is TRBD1 (5 bases). The CDR3 loop spans 14 amino acids. CDR1 and CDR2 from the germline V gene are LNHDA and SQIVND (reference sequence). The V end was cut by 2 bases, the J end by 5 bases, with 10 bases between. The DNA of the CDR3 is TGTGCCAGTAGTATACCCCGCAGGGACAATGAGCAGTTCTTC. This translates into CASSIPRRDNEQFF.

The chain employs TRBV6-5 and TRBJ2-7; 9 positions agree with TRBD1. Germline values: CDR1 MNHEY, CDR2 SVGAGI. Unmatched junction bases numbered 7, after V lost 7 bases and J lost 0 bases. The length of the CDR3 is 15 residues. For the CDR3, the DNA is TGTGCCAGCACCGAAGGACAGGGGAGCTCCTACGAGCAGTACTTC. This translates into CASTEGQGSSYEQYF.

V usage is TRBV28 and J usage is TRBJ1-6, with TRBD1 identical over 10 bases. Germline V gene sequence: CDR1 MDHEN, CDR2 SYDVKM. V lost 6 bases and J lost 11; bases outside the gene matches: 7. The CDR3 runs 14 residues. This CDR3 is CASRSGQGYTPLHF. The DNA of the CDR3 is TGTGCCAGCAGGTCGGGACAGGGGTATACACCCCTCCACTTT.

Written as DNA, the CDR3 is TGTGCCAGCAGCTTGGCGCCAGGGGGTAAGTCCTACGAGCAGTACTTC. It yields the protein CASSLAPGGKSYEQYF. The chain links TRBV5-6 to TRBJ2-7, with 7 bases matching TRBD1. Germline CDR1 and CDR2: SGHDT and YYEEEE. V dropped 0 bases and J dropped 1; count of bases not matched to a gene: 7. This CDR3 region has 16 residues.

This sequence joins TRBV28 and TRBJ1-1, with D hard to call. V lost 3 bases to trimming and J lost 1 base, with 6 bases between them. The CDR3 sequence is 13 residues long. Germline values: CDR1 MDHEN, CDR2 SYDVKM. CDR3 nucleotides: TGTGCCAGCAGTTTGGAGGAGAACACTGAAGCTTTCTTT. It is translated as CASSLEENTEAFF.

The genes are TRBV11-2 and TRBJ1-6; D is ambiguous. The V end lost 1 base, the J end lost 7 bases, and 8 bases lay between the germline ends. Germline values: CDR1 SGHAT, CDR2 FQNNGV. The CDR3 is 14 amino acids. The CDR3 region has the DNA TGTGCCAGCAGCTTAGTGGGAGTCAATTCACCCCTCCACTTT. Its translation is CASSLVGVNSPLHF.

This clone was seen more than once but under ten times. The J gene is TRBJ1-5, the V gene TRBV19; no clear D gene. Trimming shortened V by 2 bases and J by 4 bases, and 6 bases separated the two germline ends. Germline V gene data show CDR1 as LNHDA and CDR2 as SQIVND (reference sequence). CDR3 length: 13 residues. The CDR3 DNA is TGTGCCAGTAGTATACAGTCGAATCAGCCCCAGCATTTT. Amino acid sequence: CASSIQSNQPQHF.

The chain carries TRBV5-1 and TRBJ2-7; D remains ambiguous. Trimming removed 0 bases from V and 0 bases from J, with 10 bases in between. The CDR3 contains 15 residues. CDR1 and CDR2 (germline): SGHRS, YFSETQ. The CDR3 nucleotides read TGCGCCAGCAGCTTGGACCCCGGGTCCTCCTACGAGCAGTACTTC. It encodes CASSLDPGSSYEQYF.

The rearrangement uses TRBV29-1 and TRBJ1-5; no clear D. The CDR3 extends over 13 amino acids. Per the germline V gene, CDR1 is SQVTM and CDR2 is ANQGSEA. V lost 4 bases, J lost 3 bases, and 10 bases lay in between. CDR3 nucleotides: TGCAGCGTTGCGGACGGGGACAATCAGCCCCAGCATTTT. It encodes CSVADGDNQPQHF. The full variable domain, rest sourced from reference TRBV29-1 and TRBJ1-5, is SAVISQKPSRDICQRGTSLTIQCQVDSQVTMMFWYRQQPGQSLTLIATANQGSEATYESGFVIDKFPISRPNLTFSTLTVSNMSPEDSSIYLCSVADGDNQPQHFGDGTRLSIL.

The gene calls are TRBV5-4 and TRBJ2-5; tentatively, D is TRBD2 (5 bases). Germline CDR1 and CDR2: SGHNT and YYREEE (reference sequence). Deletions cut 7 bases from V and 5 bases from J, with 15 bases between. The CDR3 spans 13 residues. Here the CDR3 reads CASAAHGGETQYF. Here the CDR3 DNA reads TGTGCCAGCGCAGCGCACGGCGGGGAGACCCAGTACTTC.

The chain carries TRBV9 and TRBJ2-7; 8 bases are a match to TRBD1. The CDR3 has 14 amino acids. V shed 3 bases, J shed 5 bases, and the junction held 7 bases outside the gene matches. Germline V gene data show CDR1 as SGDLS and CDR2 as YYNGEE. Written as DNA, the CDR3 is TGTGCCAGCAGCGGGACAGGGCGGAATGACGAGCAGTACTTC. Translating it yields CASSGTGRNDEQYF.

The chain carries TRBV7-2 and TRBJ1-1; 7 bases match TRBD1. V dropped 1 base and J dropped 1; count of bases not matched to a gene: 0. The CDR3 runs to 14 residues. The V gene's germline CDR1 is SGHTA and CDR2 FQGNSA. The CDR3 bases are TGTGCCAGCAGCTTAGACAGGGGGAACACTGAAGCTTTCTTT. It encodes CASSLDRGNTEAFF.

This chain connects TRBV7-8 to TRBJ2-5, with D uncertain. Looked up from germline, CDR1 is SGHVS and CDR2 is FQNEAQ. Trimming took 2 bases from V and 5 from J, leaving 9 bases between them. This CDR3 is 13 amino acids long. The CDR3 protein is CASSLLGRETQYF. CDR3 DNA sequence: TGTGCCAGCAGCTTACTTGGTCGGGAGACCCAGTACTTC.

This chain links TRBV28 with TRBJ2-7, with D possibly being TRBD1 (6 bases). V dropped 7 bases and J dropped 1 base, with 11 bases sitting between them. Per the germline V gene, CDR1 is MDHEN and CDR2 is SYDVKM. The CDR3 contains 13 residues. This CDR3 reads CASKSGQSYEQYF. Here the CDR3 DNA reads TGTGCCAGCAAAAGCGGACAGTCCTACGAGCAGTACTTC. The whole variable domain, remainder taken from reference TRBV28 and TRBJ2-7, is DVKVTQSSRYLVKRTGEKVFLECVQDMDHENMFWYRQDPGLGLRLIYFSYDVKMKEKGDIPEGYSVSREKKERFSLILESASTNQTSMYLCASKSGQSYEQYFGPGTRLTVT.

The V gene is TRBV7-7, the J gene TRBJ2-7, with 7 nucleotides matching TRBD1. V lost 4 bases and J lost 2; bases outside the gene matches: 5. CDR1 and CDR2 from the germline V gene are SSHAT and FNYEAQ (reference sequence). This CDR3 has 14 residues. As DNA, the CDR3 is TGTGCCAGCAGCTCGAGACAGGGCCCCTACGAGCAGTACTTC. Encoded protein: CASSSRQGPYEQYF. The full variable domain, completed using reference TRBV7-7 and TRBJ2-7, is GAGVSQSPRYKVTKRGQDVTLRCDPISSHATLYWYQQALGQGPEFLTYFNYEAQPDKSGLPSDRFSAERPEGSISTLTIQRTEQRDSAMYRCASSSRQGPYEQYFGPGTRLTVT.

In this sample, this clone turned up a few times. The V gene is TRBV7-9, the J gene TRBJ2-6, with TRBD1 matching 8 bases. After removal of 4 bases from V and 1 base from J, the junction contained 6 bases not matched to a gene. This CDR3 is 17 amino acids long. Per germline, CDR1 SEHNR and CDR2 FQNEAQ (reference sequence). The DNA for the CDR3 is TGTGCCAGCAGCTCCCCGACAGGGGTTTCTGGGGCCAACGTCCTGACTTTC. Protein product: CASSSPTGVSGANVLTF.

CDR3 in amino acids: CASSQDRKEGITRSQPQHF. The CDR3 region has the DNA TGCGCCAGCAGCCAAGATCGTAAAGAGGGTATCACACGGAGTCAGCCCCAGCATTTT. The J gene is TRBJ1-5, the V gene TRBV4-1; D not resolved. Germline V gives CDR1 MGHRA, CDR2 YSYEKL. The CDR3 is 19 amino acids. Trimming shortened V by 0 bases and J by 6 bases, and 24 bases separated the two germline ends.

V and J are TRBV18 and TRBJ1-4, with D possibly being TRBD1 (6 bases). V lost 5 bases and J lost 12, with 19 bases in between. There are 14 residues in the CDR3. From germline, CDR1 is KGHSH and CDR2 LQKENI. CDR3 nucleotides: TGTGCCAGCTCAACTCCAGGGGCCCCCGCGGAACTGTTTTTT. It yields the protein CASSTPGAPAELFF.

V usage is TRBV10-3 and J usage is TRBJ2-3; 9 nucleotides line up with TRBD1. The CDR3 is 17 residues long. The germline V gene has CDR1 ENHRY and CDR2 SYGVKD. V lost 4 bases to trimming and J lost 4 bases; unmatched junction nucleotides: 12. In DNA, the CDR3 is TGTGCCATCAGTGGTTCCTCCGGGACAGGGTATCCAGATACGCAGTATTTT. Translating it yields CAISGSSGTGYPDTQYF.

The chain couples TRBV7-2 to TRBJ1-1, with D perhaps TRBD1 (5 bases). The CDR3 has 12 amino acids. V lost 3 bases and J 6 bases, leaving 8 bases between the germline ends. The V gene's germline CDR1 is SGHTA and CDR2 FQGNSA. CDR3 bases: TGTGCCAGCAGCTTCGGAGGGGCTGAAGCTTTCTTT. Translating it yields CASSFGGAEAFF.

The chain combines TRBV5-1 with TRBJ2-1; TRBD1 matches at 8 bases. V dropped 1 base and J dropped 0; count of bases not matched to a gene: 3. The germline V gene encodes CDR1 SGHRS and CDR2 YFSETQ. This CDR3 spans 16 amino acids. The CDR3 is CASSLNTGGSYNEQFF. The CDR3, as DNA: TGCGCCAGCAGCTTGAACACAGGGGGCTCCTACAATGAGCAGTTCTTC.

The V call is TRBV7-2, the J call TRBJ1-2; D perhaps matches TRBD1 (6 bases). The germline V gene encodes CDR1 SGHTA and CDR2 FQGNSA. The CDR3 sequence is 16 residues long. Trimming stripped 0 bases from V and 6 bases from J, with 17 bases between. The CDR3 nucleotides read TGTGCCAGCAGCTTAGCGGGGGGGGCCAAACGGGATGGCTACACCTTC. Protein: CASSLAGGAKRDGYTF. Filled out from reference TRBV7-2 and TRBJ1-2, the complete variable domain reads GAGVSQSPSNKVTEKGKDVELRCDPISGHTALYWYRQSLGQGLEFLIYFQGNSAPDKSGLPSDRFSAERTGGSVSTLTIQRTQQEDSAVYLCASSLAGGAKRDGYTFGSGTRLTVV.

The chain carries TRBV2 and TRBJ1-2; D is ambiguous. Looked up from germline, CDR1 is SNHLY and CDR2 is FYNNEI. V lost 1 base and J lost 3, with 9 bases in between. The CDR3 is 14 amino acids. CDR3 residues: CASSEGPDHYGYTF. Written as DNA, the CDR3 is TGTGCCAGCAGTGAAGGGCCAGATCACTATGGCTACACCTTC.

The CDR3 region has the DNA TGTGCCAGCAGGCCTAGCGGATTCGGCGAGCAGTACTTC. This gives the protein CASRPSGFGEQYF. The chain combines TRBV2 with TRBJ2-7; 7 bases are a match to TRBD2. The CDR3 length is 13 residues. CDR1 and CDR2 from the germline V gene are SNHLY and FYNNEI. V lost 6 bases, J lost 6 bases, and 8 bases stayed unmatched.

V is TRBV7-2 and J is TRBJ1-1; D uncertain. Trimming removed 3 bases at V and 0 bases at J, with 8 bases between. Per the germline V gene, CDR1 is SGHTA and CDR2 is FQGNSA. CDR3 length: 14 amino acids. The CDR3 DNA follows: TGTGCCAGCAGCTTTGCAGATTTGAACACTGAAGCTTTCTTT. Translation: CASSFADLNTEAFF.

CDR3 amino acids: CASSLTTGAARSNQPQHF. DNA of the CDR3: TGTGCCAGCAGCTTGACGACAGGGGCGGCACGTAGCAATCAGCCCCAGCATTTT. V gene TRBV13 combines with J gene TRBJ1-5, with 8 bases fitting TRBD1. The germline V gene encodes CDR1 PRHDT and CDR2 FYEKMQ (reference sequence). V shed 3 bases and J 0 bases; nucleotides not matched to a gene: 10. The CDR3 extends over 18 amino acids.

The V call is TRBV10-3, the J call TRBJ1-1; TRBD1 matches 11 bases. CDR1 and CDR2 (germline): ENHRY, SYGVKD. After removal of 9 bases from V and 3 bases from J, the junction contained 0 bases not matched to a gene. The CDR3 has 12 residues. CDR3 loop: CAMGQGDTEAFF. The CDR3, as DNA: TGTGCCATGGGACAGGGGGACACTGAAGCTTTCTTT.

J is TRBJ1-2 and V is TRBV5-1; 8 bases map to TRBD1. Trimming took 0 bases from V and 2 from J; bases not matched to a gene: 12. Germline assignment: CDR1 SGHRS and CDR2 YFSETQ. The CDR3 has 18 amino acids. This CDR3 is CASSLVVQGALTNYGYTF. In DNA, the CDR3 is TGCGCCAGCAGCTTGGTTGTGCAGGGGGCCTTGACAAACTATGGCTACACCTTC.

This clone was recorded once. J is TRBJ1-2 and V is TRBV6-5; 7 nucleotides align to TRBD1. In germline, CDR1 is MNHEY, CDR2 SVGAGI. V lost 10 bases and J lost 1; bases outside the gene matches: 0. This CDR3 is 11 amino acids long. CDR3 residues: CATGGNYGYTF. CDR3 nucleotides: TGTGCCACAGGGGGTAACTATGGCTACACCTTC.